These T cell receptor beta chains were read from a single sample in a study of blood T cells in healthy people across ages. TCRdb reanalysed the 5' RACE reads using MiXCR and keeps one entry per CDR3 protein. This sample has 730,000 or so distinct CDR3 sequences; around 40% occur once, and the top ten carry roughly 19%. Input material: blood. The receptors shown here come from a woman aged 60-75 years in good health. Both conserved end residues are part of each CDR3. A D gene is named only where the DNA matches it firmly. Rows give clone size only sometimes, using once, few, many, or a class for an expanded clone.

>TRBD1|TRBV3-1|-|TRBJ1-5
CASSLRGTGGNQPQHF
TGTGCCAGCAGCCTCCGAGGGACAGGGGGCAATCAGCCCCAGCATTTT
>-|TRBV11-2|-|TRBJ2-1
CASRRGEGGVNEQFF
TGTGCCAGCAGGAGGGGGGAGGGGGGAGTGAATGAGCAGTTCTTC
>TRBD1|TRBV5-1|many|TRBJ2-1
CASSSGTGEINEQFF
TGCGCCAGCAGCTCCGGGACAGGAGAAATCAATGAGCAGTTCTTC
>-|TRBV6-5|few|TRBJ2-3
CASNTALAGGTDTQYF
TGTGCCAGCAACACGGCCCTAGCTGGAGGCACAGATACGCAGTATTTT
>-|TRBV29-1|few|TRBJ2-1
CSVSMDSSYNEQFF
TGCAGCGTCTCCATGGACAGCTCCTACAATGAGCAGTTCTTC
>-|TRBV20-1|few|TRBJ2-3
CSVKFGYSTDTQYF
TGCAGTGTTAAATTTGGATACAGCACAGATACGCAGTATTTT
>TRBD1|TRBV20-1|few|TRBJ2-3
CSARDGGQGRDTQYF
TGCAGTGCTAGAGATGGGGGACAGGGACGAGATACGCAGTATTTT
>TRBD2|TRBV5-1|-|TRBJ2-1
CASSLAGKGNEQFF
TGCGCCAGCAGCCTAGCGGGGAAGGGTAATGAGCAGTTCTTC
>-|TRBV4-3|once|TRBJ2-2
CASSQDTGVITGELFF
TGCGCCAGCAGCCAAGACACAGGAGTTATCACCGGGGAGCTGTTTTTT
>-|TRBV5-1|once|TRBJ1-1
CASLRSTAMNTEAFF
TGCGCCAGCCTCCGTTCCACGGCCATGAACACTGAAGCTTTCTTT
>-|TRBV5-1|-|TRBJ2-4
CASSLVLTDGMQYF
TGCGCCAGCAGCTTGGTTCTGACAGACGGTATGCAGTACTTC
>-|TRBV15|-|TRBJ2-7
CATSTNGAYEQYF
TGTGCCACCAGCACTAACGGCGCCTACGAGCAGTACTTC
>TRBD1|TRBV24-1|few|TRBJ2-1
CATSDPDRGLDNEQFF
TGTGCCACCAGTGATCCTGACAGGGGGCTTGACAATGAGCAGTTCTTC
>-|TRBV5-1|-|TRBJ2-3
CASSLYPDNTDTQYF
TGCGCCAGCAGCTTATATCCGGACAACACAGATACGCAGTATTTT
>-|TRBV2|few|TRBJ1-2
CASTRTEGRSGYTF
TGTGCCAGCACCCGGACAGAGGGGCGGAGTGGCTACACCTTC
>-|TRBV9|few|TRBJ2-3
CASSVAPSAIGTDTQYF
TGTGCCAGCAGCGTAGCTCCGTCTGCTATCGGGACAGATACGCAGTATTTT
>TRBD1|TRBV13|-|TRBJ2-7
CASSRQGSSLYEQYF
TGTGCCAGCAGCCGACAGGGCTCGTCCCTTTACGAGCAGTACTTC
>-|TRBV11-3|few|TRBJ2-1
CASSPVGGGYNEQFF
TGTGCCAGCAGCCCCGTGGGAGGGGGCTACAATGAGCAGTTCTTC